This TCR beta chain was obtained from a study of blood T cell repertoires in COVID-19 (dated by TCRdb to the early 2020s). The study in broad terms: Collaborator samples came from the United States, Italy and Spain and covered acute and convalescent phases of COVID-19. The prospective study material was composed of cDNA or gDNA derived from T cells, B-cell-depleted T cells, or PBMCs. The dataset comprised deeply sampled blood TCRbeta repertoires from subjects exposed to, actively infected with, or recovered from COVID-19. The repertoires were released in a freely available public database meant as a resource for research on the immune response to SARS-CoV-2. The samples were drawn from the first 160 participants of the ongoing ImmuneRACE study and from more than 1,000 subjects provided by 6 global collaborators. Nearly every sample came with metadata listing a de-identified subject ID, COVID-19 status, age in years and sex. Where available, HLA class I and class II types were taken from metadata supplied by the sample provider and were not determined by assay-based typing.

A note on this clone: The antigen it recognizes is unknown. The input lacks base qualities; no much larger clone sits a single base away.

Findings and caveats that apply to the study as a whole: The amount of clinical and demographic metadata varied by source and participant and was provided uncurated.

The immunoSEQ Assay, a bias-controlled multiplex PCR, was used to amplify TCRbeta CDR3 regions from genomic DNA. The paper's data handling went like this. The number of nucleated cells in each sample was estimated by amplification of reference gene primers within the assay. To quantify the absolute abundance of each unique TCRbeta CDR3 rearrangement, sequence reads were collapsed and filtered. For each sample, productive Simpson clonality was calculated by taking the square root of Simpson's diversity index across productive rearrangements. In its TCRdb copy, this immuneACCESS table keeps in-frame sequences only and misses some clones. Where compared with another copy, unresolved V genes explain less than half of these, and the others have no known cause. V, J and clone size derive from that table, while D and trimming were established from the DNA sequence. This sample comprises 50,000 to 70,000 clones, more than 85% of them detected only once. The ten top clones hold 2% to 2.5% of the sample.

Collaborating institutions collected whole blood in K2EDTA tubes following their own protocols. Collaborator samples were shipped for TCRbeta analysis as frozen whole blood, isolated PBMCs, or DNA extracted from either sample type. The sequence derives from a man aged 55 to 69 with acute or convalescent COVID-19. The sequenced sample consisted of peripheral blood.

CDR3 protein: CASSLLTAGGSVETQYF. The bases read TGTGCCAGCAGTTTATTGACAGCGGGAGGGTCCGTGGAGACCCAGTACTTC. Here the chain combines TRBV28 and TRBJ2-5; 10 junctional bases match TRBD2. The CDR1 and CDR2 encoded by the germline V gene are MDHEN and SYDVKM. Germline trimming: 1 base from V, 5 bases from J; junction bases outside gene matches: 10. Spanning cysteine to phenylalanine, the CDR3 consists of 17 amino acids. Only CDR3 DNA is held: 51 bases, read in frame from base 1.